This is a list of T cell receptor beta chains from one sample in a study of monozygotic twins with inflammatory bowel disease. After re-calling the 5' RACE reads, TCRdb lists one entry per CDR3 protein, DNA absent. The ten most abundant clones cover about 5% of a sample with some 300,000 distinct CDR3 sequences. Sequenced material: blood. All receptors derive from a human donor with ulcerative colitis or Crohn's disease, or a healthy co-twin of an affected twin (not recorded which). CDR3s include the opening cysteine and the closing phenylalanine or tryptophan.

J	V	CDR3
TRBJ2-3	TRBV5-1	CASRPRGDTQYF
TRBJ2-7	TRBV6-5	CASRTMGTYEQYF
TRBJ2-5	TRBV20-1	CSARQQGGGQETQYF
TRBJ2-3	TRBV5-1	CASSTPGLRSDRRDTQYF
TRBJ2-7	TRBV20-1	CSYHRDRGGNEQYF
TRBJ2-7	TRBV7-2	CASSRLAGVYEQYF
TRBJ1-5	TRBV23-1	CASSPSRQPQHF
TRBJ2-2	TRBV29-1	CSVATEAGELFF
TRBJ2-5	TRBV10-3	CAISESQETQYF
TRBJ2-6	TRBV6-1	CASSPPGRANVLTF
TRBJ1-6	TRBV7-9	CASTPRGDFNTPLHF
TRBJ2-4	TRBV13	CASSSRRAGVNIQYF
TRBJ2-7	TRBV2	CASSANVGNEQYF
TRBJ2-1	TRBV12-3/TRBV12-4	CASSGVRNEQFF
TRBJ2-7	TRBV29-1	CSVIRQNYEQYF
TRBJ2-5	TRBV6-5	CASRGQETQYF
TRBJ1-1	TRBV11-2	CASSLDVWGGGQRGTEAFF
TRBJ1-2	TRBV5-1	CASSLEGQGRVHGYTF
TRBJ2-2	TRBV18	CASSTDLVTGELFF
TRBJ2-1	TRBV11-2	CASNHGWGYEQFF
TRBJ2-3	TRBV20-1	CSVPGLAGGLVGMGTQYF
TRBJ2-3	TRBV2	CASSAETTSTDTQYF
TRBJ2-7	TRBV20-1	CSAKTSGNYEQYF
TRBJ2-3	TRBV7-8	CASSLVMGEPRDTQYF
TRBJ2-1	TRBV24-1	CATSERDRAIYNEQFF
TRBJ2-3	TRBV5-1	CASSQTGTGGTDTQYF
TRBJ2-7	TRBV7-2	CASSFGGGQGYEQYF
TRBJ2-7	TRBV20-1	CSARSLAESSYEQYF
TRBJ1-1	TRBV9	CASSVSRTESTEAFF
TRBJ2-1	TRBV6-5	CASSYSEDEGEQFF
TRBJ2-7	TRBV20-1	CSAPQGYEQYF
TRBJ1-1	TRBV5-1	CASSPADRDYTEAFF
TRBJ2-1	TRBV6-1	CASKKRLGTSEGEQFF
TRBJ2-7	TRBV5-1	CASSFGDFYEQYF
TRBJ2-1	TRBV5-1	CASSLGALAGGDEQFF
TRBJ1-2	TRBV29-1	CSVLDRDHGYTF
TRBJ1-5	TRBV6-1	CASSQGAPGQPQHF
TRBJ1-3	TRBV7-3	CASSTSGTGETGNTIYF
TRBJ1-5	TRBV20-1	CSASREGAGGQPQHF
TRBJ2-1	TRBV5-1	CASSNRDSPINEQFF
TRBJ1-5	TRBV28	CASSFLDSHSNQPQHF